Listed below are T cell receptor beta chains from one sample, sequenced in a study of post-analysis software for immune sequencing data. TCRdb called the PCR reads again in MiXCR, with one record for every CDR3 protein. The data contain about 820,000 distinct CDR3 sequences, about 57% of them singletons. Sequencing input: blood. Receptors were obtained from a girl aged 10 to 17 with multiple sclerosis. Each CDR3 is given with its conserved first and last residue. Each record gives: D gene, V gene, clone size, J gene, CDR3 DNA, CDR3 protein. The D gene is left open where the match is weak. The size entry is marked missing in some rows and otherwise reads once, few, many or a size class.

TRBD2,TRBV20-1,-,TRBJ2-5,TGCAGTGCTCGGGGGACTAGCGGCCAAGAGACCCAGTACTTC,CSARGTSGQETQYF
-,TRBV12-3/TRBV12-4,few,TRBJ2-5,TGTGCCAGCAGTTTAATCCGTCAAGAGACCCAGTACTTC,CASSLIRQETQYF
-,TRBV15,-,TRBJ2-7,TGTGCCACCCTGGACGGGGGAACGCTGAACTACGAGCAGTACTTC,CATLDGGTLNYEQYF
-,TRBV12-3/TRBV12-4,-,TRBJ2-3,TGTGCCAGCAGTTTAAGTTCAGGGTTCCTTAGCACAGATACGCAGTATTTT,CASSLSSGFLSTDTQYF
-,TRBV7-9,few,TRBJ1-2,TGTGCCAGCAGCTTAGAGGGGACTTCCTATGGCTACACCTTC,CASSLEGTSYGYTF
-,TRBV10-3,-,TRBJ2-1,TGTGCCATCACGAGAACTCCCAGGGATGAGCAGTTCTTC,CAITRTPRDEQFF
-,TRBV2,-,TRBJ2-7,TGTGCCAGCAGCGACAGGCGCGAGCAGTACTTC,CASSDRREQYF
-,TRBV25-1,-,TRBJ2-5,TGTGCCAGCAGTGAATGGGCGAACTCGGGCAGGGGCCAGTACTTC,CASSEWANSGRGQYF
-,TRBV29-1,once,TRBJ2-1,TGCAGCGTCGAACGGGGCAGCTACAATGAGCAGTTCTTC,CSVERGSYNEQFF
TRBD1,TRBV5-1,-,TRBJ2-1,TGCGCCAGTAGACCAGACAGACAGGGGACAACCGATGAGCAGTTCTTC,CASRPDRQGTTDEQFF
TRBD1,TRBV7-2,-,TRBJ1-1,TGTGCCAGCAGCGCGGTGACAGGGTTTGTCCGGGACACTGAAGCTTTCTTT,CASSAVTGFVRDTEAFF
-,TRBV19,few,TRBJ2-6,TGTGCCAGTAGTATGCCGGAGGCTGGGGCCAACGTCCTGACTTTC,CASSMPEAGANVLTF
-,TRBV30,-,TRBJ1-1,TGTGCCTGGAGTGTCCAGCTAATGAACACTGAAGCTTTCTTT,CAWSVQLMNTEAFF
-,TRBV9,few,TRBJ1-2,TGTGCCAGCAGCGTAGCGGGGACGGATCCTCTCGGCTACACCTTC,CASSVAGTDPLGYTF
-,TRBV30,-,TRBJ1-5,TGTGCCTGGAGTGCCGGGACCCCCTATGAGCAGCCCCAGCATTTT,CAWSAGTPYEQPQHF
-,TRBV18,-,TRBJ2-7,TGTGCCAGCTCACCACTCGGACAGCTCTACGAGCAGTACTTC,CASSPLGQLYEQYF
-,TRBV5-1,-,TRBJ2-3,TGCGCCAGCAGCTCCGAAAATCCCACAGATACGCAGTATTTT,CASSSENPTDTQYF
-,TRBV5-1,few,TRBJ2-5,TGCGCCAGCAGCTTGGATGGGTTAGGCCCAGAGACCCAGTACTTC,CASSLDGLGPETQYF
-,TRBV12-3/TRBV12-4,few,TRBJ2-7,TGTGCCAGCAGTTTTGTGGGATCGGGCGAGCAGTACTTC,CASSFVGSGEQYF
TRBD1,TRBV12-3/TRBV12-4,-,TRBJ2-6,TGTGCCAGCAGTTTAACAGGGGTGGGGGCCAACGTCCTGACTTTC,CASSLTGVGANVLTF
-,TRBV4-1,-,TRBJ2-1,TGCGTCGGCAGCCCGGGGGTCAATGAGCAGTTCTTC,CVGSPGVNEQFF
-,TRBV5-1,-,TRBJ2-5,TGCGCCAGCACGACAAGGGCAGAGCATCAAGAGACCCAGTACTTC,CASTTRAEHQETQYF
-,TRBV29-1,-,TRBJ1-1,TGCAGCTCTACAGCCAGGGGGAACACTGAAGCTTTCTTT,CSSTARGNTEAFF
-,TRBV3-1,-,TRBJ1-4,TGTGCCAGCAGCCAGGGGTCCGGATGGGTTGAAAAACTGTTTTTT,CASSQGSGWVEKLFF
-,TRBV15,-,TRBJ1-6,TGTGCCACCAGCAGAGACGCAGGGATTGATTCACCCCTCCACTTT,CATSRDAGIDSPLHF
TRBD2,TRBV28,-,TRBJ2-1,TGTGCCAGCAGTTTACGAGCGGGGGGTACTTACAATGAGCAGTTCTTC,CASSLRAGGTYNEQFF
-,TRBV29-1,few,TRBJ2-7,TGCAGTGCTCTGAGTTCCTACGAGCAGTACTTC,CSALSSYEQYF
-,TRBV29-1,-,TRBJ1-2,TGCAGCGTTCCCGGGGTAGCGTATTCGGGCGGCTACACCTTC,CSVPGVAYSGGYTF
-,TRBV7-2,once,TRBJ1-2,TGTGCCAGCAGCTTACAAGACGGCAGCCACTATGGCTACACCTTC,CASSLQDGSHYGYTF
-,TRBV6-5,-,TRBJ2-5,TGTGCCAGCAGTTACCGGGACAACCTTGAGCAGTACTTC,CASSYRDNLEQYF
-,TRBV9,-,TRBJ2-3,TGTGCCAGCAACCTTGGGGGCGGAACCACGGATACGCAGTATTTT,CASNLGGGTTDTQYF
-,TRBV7-9,few,TRBJ2-1,TGTGCCAGCAGCTCTACAGCTGAGAGTAGAGATGAGCAGTTCTTC,CASSSTAESRDEQFF
-,TRBV3-1,few,TRBJ2-6,TGTGCCAGCAGCCAAGATGATTCTCCCTCTGGGGCCAACGTCCTGACTTTC,CASSQDDSPSGANVLTF
-,TRBV12-3/TRBV12-4,few,TRBJ2-4,TGTGCCAGCAGTGCCGGGACCATAGCGACCATTCAGTACTTC,CASSAGTIATIQYF
-,TRBV6-5,-,TRBJ1-1,TGTGCCAGCAGTTACTCGAGACAGTTAGGCACTGAAGCTTTCTTT,CASSYSRQLGTEAFF
TRBD1,TRBV7-3,-,TRBJ2-3,TGTGCCAGCAGCTTCTCGATCAGGGGGAGCACAGATACGCAGTATTTT,CASSFSIRGSTDTQYF
TRBD1,TRBV20-1,-,TRBJ1-4,TGCAGTGCCACCAGAGAGACAGGGAGAGGGGGGGAACTGTTTTTT,CSATRETGRGGELFF
-,TRBV7-3,-,TRBJ2-1,TGTGCCAGCAGCTCTACGGGGGTTTCAACCATCCGAGAACGGTTCTTC,CASSSTGVSTIRERFF
TRBD2,TRBV20-1,-,TRBJ2-5,TGCAGTGCTAGAGCATCGTGGCTAGCGGAAGAGACCCAGTACTTC,CSARASWLAEETQYF
-,TRBV10-1,-,TRBJ2-1,TGCGCCAGCAGTGAGCAGACCTTCAATGAGCAGTTCTTC,CASSEQTFNEQFF
-,TRBV15,-,TRBJ2-7,TGTGCCACCTCCCTCCCCGGGACATTTTCCTACGAGCAGTACTTC,CATSLPGTFSYEQYF
TRBD2,TRBV12-3/TRBV12-4,-,TRBJ2-1,TGTGCCAGCAGTTTGTTCAGAAGCGGGAGGGCAAATGAGCAGTTCTTC,CASSLFRSGRANEQFF
-,TRBV24-1,few,TRBJ2-7,TGTGCCACCAGTGATTGGACGGTATACGAGCAGTACTTC,CATSDWTVYEQYF